What follows are 28 T cell receptor beta chains derived from one specimen sequenced in a study of blood T cell repertoires in COVID-19. Profiled with immunoSEQ multiplex PCR; TCRdb holds only in-frame clones, not every one. The sample lists fewer than 180,000 clones, 70% to 90% occurring once. Sequenced sample: peripheral blood. The receptors here all came from a man in his 70s with acute or convalescent COVID-19.

The rearrangement uses TRBV11-2 and TRBJ1-6, with a tentative D call TRBD1 (6 bases). The germline gives CDR1 SGHAT, CDR2 FQNNGV. CDR3 size: 14 residues. Trimming pared 5 bases from V and 13 bases from J, leaving 18 bases between. The CDR3 sequence is CASSVDSSGGPLHF. CDR3 bases: TGTGCCAGCAGCGTGGACAGCTCAGGAGGCCCCCTCCACTTT.

This chain uses TRBV25-1 with TRBJ2-7; 7 bases match TRBD2. Trimming took 1 base from V and 2 from J; bases not matched to a gene: 8. CDR1 MGHDK and CDR2 SYGVNS come from the germline V gene. The CDR3 is 16 amino acids. This chain's CDR3 is CASSELGGRAPYEQYF. The CDR3 coding sequence is TGTGCCAGCAGTGAATTGGGCGGGAGAGCTCCCTACGAGCAGTACTTC.

Only one count was recorded for this clone. The chain recombines TRBV19 with TRBJ2-5, with D tentatively TRBD1 (6 bases). The length of the CDR3 is 16 residues. Trimming stripped 4 bases from V and 0 bases from J, with 15 bases between. Per the germline V gene, CDR1 is LNHDA and CDR2 is SQIVND (reference sequence). The CDR3 sequence is CASSSWAGVNQETQYF. The DNA of the CDR3 is TGTGCCAGTAGTAGTTGGGCAGGGGTCAACCAAGAGACCCAGTACTTC.

The V call is TRBV2, the J call TRBJ2-2; TRBD1 might be the D (6 bases). V lost 3 bases and J 0 bases, leaving 8 bases between the germline ends. The CDR3 is made up of 15 amino acids. Per the germline V gene, CDR1 is SNHLY and CDR2 is FYNNEI. The CDR3 nucleotides read TGTGCCAGCAGTGACAGGGGCTCGAACACCGGGGAGCTGTTTTTT. Amino acid sequence: CASSDRGSNTGELFF.

This clone was observed a handful of times. This chain joins TRBV29-1 and TRBJ2-1, with 7 bases lining up with TRBD2. CDR3 size: 12 residues. Per germline, CDR1 SQVTM and CDR2 ANQGSEA. V shed 4 bases and J 6 bases; nucleotides not matched to a gene: 3. CDR3 residues: CSVGGLPNEQFF. As DNA, the CDR3 is TGCAGCGTTGGGGGACTACCCAATGAGCAGTTCTTC.

The V call is TRBV29-1, the J call TRBJ1-2; possible D gene TRBD1, 6 bases. The V gene lost 0 bases and the J gene lost 4 bases, with 9 bases spanning the gap. In germline, CDR1 is SQVTM, CDR2 ANQGSEA. This CDR3 comprises 13 residues. The CDR3 sequence: CSVEEGASYGYTF. In nucleotides, the CDR3 is TGCAGCGTTGAAGAGGGGGCGAGCTATGGCTACACCTTC.

The CDR3 bases are TGTGCCTGGAGGAGCTCCGGCGGGACCTACGAGCAGTACTTC. Its protein is CAWRSSGGTYEQYF. This rearrangement joins TRBV30 to TRBJ2-7, with D possibly matching TRBD2 (6 bases). The CDR3 loop spans 14 amino acids. The germline V gene encodes CDR1 GTSNPN and CDR2 SVGIG (reference sequence). The ends were cut back, 3 bases at V and 2 bases at J, with 14 bases in the middle.

The chain links TRBV28 to TRBJ1-4, with D uncertain. The CDR3 is made up of 14 amino acids. CDR1 and CDR2 from the germline V gene are MDHEN and SYDVKM. V lost 6 bases and J lost 0, with 8 bases in between. In nucleotides, the CDR3 is TGTGCCAGCAGGTCACAAGCAACTAATGAAAAACTGTTTTTT. The encoded protein is CASRSQATNEKLFF.

The chain combines TRBV27 with TRBJ2-1; 13 bases line up with TRBD2. Trimming at V came to 6 bases and at J to 9 bases, leaving 8 bases not matched to a gene. The CDR3 covers 15 residues. The germline gives CDR1 MNHEY, CDR2 SMNVEV (reference sequence). The CDR3 reads CASRPGLAGLVEQFF. The DNA of the CDR3 is TGTGCCAGCAGACCGGGACTAGCGGGACTTGTTGAGCAGTTCTTC.

The rearrangement uses TRBV7-2 and TRBJ2-6, with unresolved D. V lost 2 bases to trimming and J lost 0 bases, with 8 bases between them. CDR1 is SGHTA, CDR2 FQGNSA, per germline. CDR3 length equals 16 residues. The CDR3, as DNA: TGTGCCAGCAGCTTACAGGCGCTCTCTGGGGCCAACGTCCTGACTTTC. This codes for CASSLQALSGANVLTF.

The CDR3 protein is CASRITGYGYTF. CDR3 sequence (DNA): TGTGCCAGCAGAATAACAGGGTATGGCTACACCTTC. The chain carries TRBV6-6 and TRBJ1-2, with D possibly TRBD1 on 6 matching bases. Trimming shortened V by 6 bases and J by 5 bases, and 10 bases separated the two germline ends. This CDR3 region has 12 residues. Per germline, CDR1 MNHNY and CDR2 SVGAGI (reference sequence).

This clone appeared a few times. The chain carries TRBV5-1 and TRBJ2-7; D may be TRBD2 (5 bases). The CDR3 consists of 14 residues. CDR1 is SGHRS and CDR2 is YFSETQ in the germline V gene. Trimming took off 4 bases at V and 7 bases at J, with 18 bases between the two ends. DNA of the CDR3: TGCGCCAGCAGCAGCGCCGGGTCGACGGGAGAGCAGTACTTC. Encoded protein: CASSSAGSTGEQYF.

The rearrangement joins TRBV9 to TRBJ2-5; the match to TRBD2 covers 8 bases. The J segment lost 5 bases and the V segment lost 4 bases, leaving 7 bases of the junction unmatched. This CDR3 is 14 amino acids long. The germline V gene encodes CDR1 SGDLS and CDR2 YYNGEE. CDR3 protein: CASSLREGRETQYF. CDR3 bases: TGTGCCAGCAGCCTACGGGAGGGAAGGGAGACCCAGTACTTC.

The chain couples TRBV6-4 to TRBJ2-1, with 8 bases aligning to TRBD1. CDR1 is MRHNA, CDR2 SNTAGT, per germline. The CDR3 covers 18 residues. The ends lost 8 bases at V and 0 bases at J; junction bases unmatched: 15. CDR3 nucleotides: TGTGCCAGCCTTGGCGTAGTCCGGGACAGGAGCTCCTACAATGAGCAGTTCTTC. This sequence encodes CASLGVVRDRSSYNEQFF.

J is TRBJ2-3 and V is TRBV5-1, with a tentative D call TRBD1 (5 bases). Per germline, CDR1 SGHRS and CDR2 YFSETQ. The CDR3 spans 16 residues. Trimming removed 4 bases at V and 0 bases at J, with 15 bases between. In nucleotides, the CDR3 is TGCGCCAGCAGCCACAGACAGAGAACTAGCACAGATACGCAGTATTTT. Translated: CASSHRQRTSTDTQYF.

The rearrangement joins TRBV11-3 to TRBJ2-5; 9 bases match TRBD2. CDR1 is SGHNT and CDR2 is YENEEA in the germline V gene. Losses at the gene ends were 5 bases for V and 5 bases for J; bases not matched to a gene: 12. The CDR3 runs to 16 residues. CDR3 sequence: CASSPGVAGVQETQYF. In DNA form, the CDR3 reads TGTGCCAGCAGCCCGGGAGTAGCGGGAGTTCAGGAGACCCAGTACTTC.

The rearrangement uses TRBV20-1 and TRBJ2-7; TRBD2 might be the D (5 bases). Trimming stripped 3 bases from V and 2 bases from J, with 14 bases between. Germline assignment: CDR1 DFQATT and CDR2 SNEGSKA (reference sequence). This CDR3 has 14 residues. CDR3 in amino acids: CSASYGMGTYEQYF. The CDR3 DNA sequence: TGCAGTGCTAGTTACGGGATGGGGACCTACGAGCAGTACTTC.

This clone has only a few counts. The chain carries TRBV5-1 and TRBJ1-2, with a possible D match to TRBD1 (5 bases). The CDR3 totals 13 residues. V lost 3 bases and J lost 7, with 13 bases in between. Per the germline V gene, CDR1 is SGHRS and CDR2 is YFSETQ. The CDR3 loop is CASSWSSRVGYTF. DNA of the CDR3: TGCGCCAGCAGCTGGAGCTCCAGGGTTGGCTACACCTTC.

The J gene is TRBJ2-3, the V gene TRBV4-3; TRBD2 matches at 8 bases. With V trimmed by 4 bases and J by 2 bases, 5 bases remained unmatched. Germline-derived CDR1 and CDR2 are LGHNA and YSLEER. The CDR3 covers 15 residues. The DNA for the CDR3 is TGCGCCAGCAGCCCAATAGCGGGAAACACAGATACGCAGTATTTT. This translates into CASSPIAGNTDTQYF.

The chain combines TRBV3-1 (or the pseudogene TRBV3-2) with TRBJ2-2, with 8 positions matching TRBD2. CDR1 and CDR2 (germline): LGHDT, YNNKEL (reference sequence). This CDR3 has 18 residues. The ends lost 5 bases at V and 1 base at J; junction bases unmatched: 12. CDR3 region: CASSAQVLGLGNTGELFF. CDR3 DNA: TGTGCCAGCAGCGCCCAGGTTTTGGGACTAGGGAACACCGGGGAGCTGTTTTTT.

J is TRBJ1-1 and V is TRBV28, with D possibly matching TRBD1 (5 bases). The CDR3 contains 15 residues. V was clipped by 5 bases and J by 5 bases, with 18 bases between them. Germline loops: CDR1 MDHEN, CDR2 SYDVKM. The CDR3, as DNA: TGTGCCAGCAGTCAGTTCGGGACTGTGGGGACTGAAGCTTTCTTT. This encodes CASSQFGTVGTEAFF. Together with reference TRBV28 and TRBJ1-1, the CDR3 gives the full variable domain: DVKVTQSSRYLVKRTGEKVFLECVQDMDHENMFWYRQDPGLGLRLIYFSYDVKMKEKGDIPEGYSVSREKKERFSLILESASTNQTSMYLCASSQFGTVGTEAFFGQGTRLTVV.

V gene TRBV14 combines with J gene TRBJ2-2; D possibly corresponds to TRBD2 (6 bases). CDR1 and CDR2 from the germline V gene are SGHDN and FVKESK. The CDR3 sequence is 15 residues long. V was clipped by 7 bases and J by 6 bases, with 18 bases between them. The CDR3 coding sequence is TGTGCCAGCAACAAAGGAGGGAGGCGCGCCGGGGAGCTGTTTTTT. Translation: CASNKGGRRAGELFF.

V usage is TRBV7-2 and J usage is TRBJ2-3, with TRBD2 identical over 10 bases. Germline CDR1 reads SGHTA; CDR2 reads FQGNSA. The CDR3 runs 16 residues. J lost 6 bases, V lost 1 base, and 7 bases had no gene match. Here the CDR3 reads CASSLEAGGPGDTQYF. The CDR3 bases are TGTGCCAGCAGCTTAGAAGCGGGAGGGCCAGGTGATACGCAGTATTTT.

The chain carries TRBV29-1 and TRBJ2-3; D is possibly TRBD2 (5 bases). The V end was cut by 2 bases, the J end by 4 bases, with 19 bases between. Germline loops: CDR1 SQVTM, CDR2 ANQGSEA. CDR3 length: 16 amino acids. The CDR3 is CSVESGGPLGPDTQYF. CDR3 coding DNA: TGCAGCGTTGAATCCGGAGGACCCCTCGGGCCAGATACGCAGTATTTT.

The CDR3 reads CASSLDGSRAAGELFF. The CDR3, as DNA: TGTGCCAGCAGCTTAGACGGATCCAGGGCGGCCGGGGAGCTGTTTTTT. V gene TRBV7-2 combines with J gene TRBJ2-2; possible D gene TRBD1, 5 bases. The CDR3 sequence is 16 residues long. Germline-derived CDR1 and CDR2 are SGHTA and FQGNSA. With 1 base removed from V and 6 bases from J, the gap between germline ends came to 15 bases.

Written as DNA, the CDR3 is TGTGCCAGCTCACTGGGACGGGGGGCGAACACTGAAGCTTTCTTT. Translating it yields CASSLGRGANTEAFF. The V and J genes are TRBV18 and TRBJ1-1, with TRBD1 as a possible D gene (6 bases). Germline lookup yields CDR1 KGHSH and CDR2 LQKENI. Trimming pared 4 bases from V and 1 base from J, leaving 13 bases between. The length of the CDR3 is 15 residues. Combining the CDR3 with reference TRBV18 and TRBJ1-1 gives the whole variable domain NAGVMQNPRHLVRRRGQEARLRCSPMKGHSHVYWYRQLPEEGLKFMVYLQKENIIDESGMPKERFSAEFPKEGPSILRIQQVVRGDSAAYFCASSLGRGANTEAFFGQGTRLTVV.

The V call is TRBV4-2, the J call TRBJ2-1; 10 bases align to TRBD1. The CDR3 is 15 amino acids. The J segment lost 7 bases and the V segment lost 4 bases, leaving 7 bases of the junction unmatched. Germline CDR1 is LGHNA and CDR2 is YNFKEQ. CDR3 loop: CASSPRTGGINEQFF. CDR3 DNA: TGTGCCAGCAGCCCCCGGACAGGGGGTATAAATGAGCAGTTCTTC.

The chain carries TRBV9 and TRBJ1-4; maybe TRBD1 (5 bases). This CDR3 comprises 15 residues. Germline V gene lookup returns CDR1 SGDLS and CDR2 YYNGEE. With 0 bases removed from V and 5 bases from J, the gap between germline ends came to 11 bases. CDR3 sequence: CASSVVPGKNEKLFF. The CDR3 DNA reads TGTGCCAGCAGCGTAGTCCCAGGGAAGAATGAAAAACTGTTTTTT.